The sequence of this TCR beta chain was determined in a study of cytomegalovirus exposure and HLA in healthy donors. Broader study findings: A later analysis linked a missense variant in DCLRE1C to the trimming of TCR beta V and J genes. With high specificity and sensitivity, the classifier reportedly diagnosed cytomegalovirus status.

About this clone: Its antigen is unidentified.

This CDR3 comprises 15 residues. Trimming removed 6 bases from V and 4 bases from J, with 18 bases in between. Per germline, CDR1 SGHRS and CDR2 YFSETQ. The PCR made use of 60 Vbeta and 13 Jbeta primers. Profiled with immunoSEQ multiplex PCR; TCRdb holds only in-frame clones, not every one. The repertoire has roughly 190,000 clones, over 70% of them found once; the top ten carry around 1.6%. The clonotype comes from a woman younger than 30 in good health and CMV-seronegative. Sequencing was carried out using PBMCs. The chain carries TRBV5-1 and TRBJ2-3; D may be TRBD2 (5 bases). CDR3 DNA sequence: TGCGCCAGCACCCGCCTGAGTAGCGTATCAGATACGCAGTATTTT. Its protein is CASTRLSSVSDTQYF. The whole variable domain, remainder taken from reference TRBV5-1 and TRBJ2-3, is KAGVTQTPRYLIKTRGQQVTLSCSPISGHRSVSWYQQTPGQGLQFLFEYFSETQRNKGNFPGRFSGRQFSNSRSEMNVSTLELGDSALYLCASTRLSSVSDTQYFGPGTRLTVL.